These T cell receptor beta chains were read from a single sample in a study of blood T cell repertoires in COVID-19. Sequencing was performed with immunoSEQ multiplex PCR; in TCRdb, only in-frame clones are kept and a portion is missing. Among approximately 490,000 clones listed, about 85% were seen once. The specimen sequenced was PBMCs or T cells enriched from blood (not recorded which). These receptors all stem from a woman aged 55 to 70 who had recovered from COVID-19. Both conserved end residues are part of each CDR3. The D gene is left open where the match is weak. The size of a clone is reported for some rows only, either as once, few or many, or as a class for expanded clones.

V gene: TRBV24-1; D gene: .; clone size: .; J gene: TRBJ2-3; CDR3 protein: CATRGPGTGDTQYF; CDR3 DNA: TGTGCCACCCGAGGGCCAGGGACTGGGGATACGCAGTATTTT
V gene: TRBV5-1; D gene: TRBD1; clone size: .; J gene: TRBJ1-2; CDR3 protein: CASGGVTGTDYYGYTF; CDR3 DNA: TGCGCCAGCGGCGGAGTGACCGGGACAGACTACTATGGCTACACCTTC
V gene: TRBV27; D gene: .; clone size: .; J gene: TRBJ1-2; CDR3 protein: CASSRGEGYTF; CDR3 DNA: TGTGCCAGCTCCAGGGGTGAGGGCTACACCTTC
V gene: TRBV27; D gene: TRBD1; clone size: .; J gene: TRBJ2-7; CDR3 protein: CASSFLGQGRGHRQYF; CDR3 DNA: TGTGCCAGCAGTTTTCTCGGACAGGGACGAGGTCACCGTCAGTACTTC
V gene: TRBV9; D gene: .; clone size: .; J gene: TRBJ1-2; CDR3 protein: CASSVRTANYGYTF; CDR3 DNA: TGTGCCAGCAGCGTTAGGACAGCTAACTATGGCTACACCTTC
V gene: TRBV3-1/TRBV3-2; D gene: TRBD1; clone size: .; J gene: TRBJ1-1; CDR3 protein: CASSQDNRGNTEAFF; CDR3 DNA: TGTGCCAGCAGCCAAGATAACAGGGGGAACACTGAAGCTTTCTTT
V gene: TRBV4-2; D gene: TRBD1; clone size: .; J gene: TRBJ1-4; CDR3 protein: CASSQGQGAQAEKLFF; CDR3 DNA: TGTGCCAGCAGCCAAGGACAGGGGGCGCAGGCTGAAAAACTGTTTTTT
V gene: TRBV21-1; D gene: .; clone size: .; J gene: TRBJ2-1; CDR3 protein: CATGGRDYNEQFF; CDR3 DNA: TGTGCCACCGGAGGCAGAGACTACAATGAGCAGTTCTTC
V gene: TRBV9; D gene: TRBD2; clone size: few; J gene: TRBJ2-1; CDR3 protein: CASSAWGGPPYDEQFF; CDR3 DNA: TGTGCCAGCAGTGCATGGGGGGGACCCCCCTACGATGAGCAGTTCTTC
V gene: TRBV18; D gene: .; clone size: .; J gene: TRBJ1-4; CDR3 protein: CASSPGQIEKLFF; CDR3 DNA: TGTGCCAGCTCACCGGGCCAGATTGAAAAACTGTTTTTT
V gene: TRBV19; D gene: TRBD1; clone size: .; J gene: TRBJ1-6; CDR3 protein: CASSKWDRGRNSPLHF; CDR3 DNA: TGTGCCAGTAGTAAGTGGGACAGGGGGCGAAATTCACCCCTCCACTTT
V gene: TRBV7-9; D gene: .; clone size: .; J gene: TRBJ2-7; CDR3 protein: CASSLPGRVYEQYF; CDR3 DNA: TGTGCCAGCAGCTTACCAGGCAGGGTGTACGAGCAGTACTTC
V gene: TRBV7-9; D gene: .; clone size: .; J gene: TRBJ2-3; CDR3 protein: CASSQMGGPGDTQYF; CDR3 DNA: TGTGCCAGCAGTCAGATGGGGGGGCCAGGAGATACGCAGTATTTT
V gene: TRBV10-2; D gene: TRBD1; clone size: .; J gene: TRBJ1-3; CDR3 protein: CASTHRGPGNTIYF; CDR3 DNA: TGCGCCAGCACCCACAGGGGGCCTGGAAACACCATATATTTT
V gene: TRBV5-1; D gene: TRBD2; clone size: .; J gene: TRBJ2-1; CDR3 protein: CASSSYGRGSYNEQFF; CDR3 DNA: TGCGCCAGCAGCTCGTACGGGAGGGGCTCCTACAATGAGCAGTTCTTC
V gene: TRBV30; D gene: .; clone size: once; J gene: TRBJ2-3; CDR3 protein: CAWSLRITDTQYF; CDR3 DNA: TGTGCCTGGAGTCTGAGGATCACAGATACGCAGTATTTT
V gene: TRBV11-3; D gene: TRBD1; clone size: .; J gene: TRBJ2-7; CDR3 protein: CASSSTGITYEQYF; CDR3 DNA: TGTGCCAGCAGCTCGACAGGGATCACCTACGAGCAGTACTTC
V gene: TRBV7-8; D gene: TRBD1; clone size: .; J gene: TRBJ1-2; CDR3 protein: CASSFPFGTEGYTF; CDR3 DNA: TGTGCCAGCAGCTTTCCATTTGGGACAGAAGGCTACACCTTC
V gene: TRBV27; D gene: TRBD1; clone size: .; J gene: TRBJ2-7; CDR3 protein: CASSSGTGLIVGSYEQYF; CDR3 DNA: TGTGCCAGCAGTTCCGGGACAGGGTTGATAGTTGGGTCCTACGAGCAGTACTTC
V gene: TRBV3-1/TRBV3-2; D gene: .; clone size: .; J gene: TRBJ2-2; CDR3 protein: CASSHRQVTNTGELFF; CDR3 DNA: TGTGCCAGCAGCCACCGACAGGTGACGAACACCGGGGAGCTGTTTTTT
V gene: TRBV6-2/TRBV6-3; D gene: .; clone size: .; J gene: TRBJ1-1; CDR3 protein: CASSLSQGVNTEAFF; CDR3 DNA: TGTGCCAGCAGTTTATCACAGGGTGTGAACACTGAAGCTTTCTTT
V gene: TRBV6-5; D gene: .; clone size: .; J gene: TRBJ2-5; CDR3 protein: CASRRKETQYF; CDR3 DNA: TGTGCCAGCAGGAGAAAAGAGACCCAGTACTTC
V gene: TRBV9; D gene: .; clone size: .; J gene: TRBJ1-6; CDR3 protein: CASSVDGNSPLHF; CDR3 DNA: TGTGCCAGCAGCGTAGACGGTAATTCACCCCTCCACTTT
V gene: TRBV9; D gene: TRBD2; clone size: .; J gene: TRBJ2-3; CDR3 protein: CASSVHSGGSTDTQYF; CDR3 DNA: TGTGCCAGCAGCGTACATAGCGGGGGTAGCACAGATACGCAGTATTTT
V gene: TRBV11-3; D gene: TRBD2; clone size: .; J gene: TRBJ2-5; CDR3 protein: CASSLTSEETQYF; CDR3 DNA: TGTGCCAGCAGCTTGACTAGCGAGGAGACCCAGTACTTC
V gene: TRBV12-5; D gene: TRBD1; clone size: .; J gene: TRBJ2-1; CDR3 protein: CASGLVPLGQGQSSYNEQFF; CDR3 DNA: TGTGCTAGTGGTTTGGTCCCCCTCGGACAGGGTCAAAGCTCCTACAATGAGCAGTTCTTC
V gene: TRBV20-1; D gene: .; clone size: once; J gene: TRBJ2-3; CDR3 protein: CSASLGNTDTQYF; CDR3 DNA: TGCAGTGCTAGTCTAGGCAACACAGATACGCAGTATTTT
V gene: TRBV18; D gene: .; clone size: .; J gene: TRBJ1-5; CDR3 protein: CASSRGREGNQPQHF; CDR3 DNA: TGTGCCAGCTCCCGGGGAAGGGAGGGCAATCAGCCCCAGCATTTT
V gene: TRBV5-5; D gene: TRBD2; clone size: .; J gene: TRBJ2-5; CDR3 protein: CASSLIRGGGETQYF; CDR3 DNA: TGTGCCAGCAGCTTGATCCGGGGCGGGGGGGAGACCCAGTACTTC
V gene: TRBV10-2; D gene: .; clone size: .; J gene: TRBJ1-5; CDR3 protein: CASSESKLTDYYQPQHF; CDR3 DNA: TGCGCCAGCAGTGAGTCCAAATTGACAGATTATTATCAGCCCCAGCATTTT
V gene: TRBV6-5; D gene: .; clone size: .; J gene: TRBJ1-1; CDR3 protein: CASSYRGGWESTEAFF; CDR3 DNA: TGTGCCAGCAGTTACCGGGGAGGGTGGGAGTCCACTGAAGCTTTCTTT
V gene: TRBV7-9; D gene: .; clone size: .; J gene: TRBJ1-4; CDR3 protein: CASSPWEGRGEKLFF; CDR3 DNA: TGTGCCAGCAGTCCCTGGGAGGGGCGCGGTGAAAAACTGTTTTTT
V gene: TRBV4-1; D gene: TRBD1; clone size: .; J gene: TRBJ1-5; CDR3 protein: CASSLVIGTGGNQPQHF; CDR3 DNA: TGCGCCAGCAGCCTCGTAATAGGGACAGGGGGCAATCAGCCCCAGCATTTT
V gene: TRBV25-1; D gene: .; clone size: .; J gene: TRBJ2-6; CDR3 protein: CASSVGRVYSGANVLTF; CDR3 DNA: TGTGCCAGCAGTGTCGGCAGGGTCTACTCTGGGGCCAACGTCCTGACTTTC
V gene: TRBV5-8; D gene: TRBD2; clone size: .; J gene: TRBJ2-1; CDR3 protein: CASSQRGGIYNEQFF; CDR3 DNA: TGTGCCAGCAGCCAACGGGGGGGCATCTACAATGAGCAGTTCTTC
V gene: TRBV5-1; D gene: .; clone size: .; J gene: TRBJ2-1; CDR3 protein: CASSLDHGQFNEQFF; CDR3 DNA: TGCGCCAGCAGCTTGGATCATGGACAGTTCAATGAGCAGTTCTTC
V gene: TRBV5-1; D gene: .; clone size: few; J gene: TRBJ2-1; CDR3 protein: CASGRLTGDNEQFF; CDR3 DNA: TGCGCCAGCGGACGTCTGACGGGGGACAATGAGCAGTTCTTC
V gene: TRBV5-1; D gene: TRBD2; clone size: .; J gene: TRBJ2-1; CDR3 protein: CASSPAGVSYNEQFF; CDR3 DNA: TGCGCCAGCAGCCCAGCGGGGGTCTCCTACAATGAGCAGTTCTTC
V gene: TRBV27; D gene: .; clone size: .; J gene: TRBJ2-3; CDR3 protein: CASSSQGWTDTQYF; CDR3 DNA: TGTGCCAGCAGTTCGCAGGGTTGGACAGATACGCAGTATTTT
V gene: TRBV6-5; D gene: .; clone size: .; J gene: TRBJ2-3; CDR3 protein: CASRRTGDDTQYF; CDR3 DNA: TGTGCCAGCAGGCGGACTGGGGATGATACGCAGTATTTT
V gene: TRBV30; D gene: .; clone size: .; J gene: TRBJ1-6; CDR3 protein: CAWTAQVNSPLHF; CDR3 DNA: TGTGCCTGGACCGCACAGGTGAATTCACCCCTCCACTTT
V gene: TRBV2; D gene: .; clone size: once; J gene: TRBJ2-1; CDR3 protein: CASSEAPLSDEQFF; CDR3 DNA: TGTGCCAGCAGTGAAGCACCTCTCTCAGATGAGCAGTTCTTC
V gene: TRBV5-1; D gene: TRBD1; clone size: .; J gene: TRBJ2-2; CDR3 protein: CASSSDRGLTGELFF; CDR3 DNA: TGCGCCAGCAGCTCAGACAGGGGACTTACCGGGGAGCTGTTTTTT
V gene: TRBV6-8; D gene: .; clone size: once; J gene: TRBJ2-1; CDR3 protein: CASSPSDFRRTDEQFF; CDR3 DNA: TGTGCCAGCAGTCCAAGTGATTTTAGAAGAACAGATGAGCAGTTCTTC